This T cell receptor (beta chain) comes out of a study of blood T cell repertoires in COVID-19. Libraries were prepared by immunoSEQ multiplex PCR; TCRdb keeps only in-frame clonotypes and omits some of them. The sample comprises 39,000 or so clones, 70% to 90% of which are singletons, and more than 8% rests with the top ten. The CDR3 has 14 amino acids. Trimming at V came to 5 bases and at J to 5 bases, leaving 8 bases not matched to a gene. CDR1 SGDLS and CDR2 YYNGEE come from the germline V gene. Sequencing was carried out using peripheral blood. This sequence joins TRBV9 and TRBJ1-2; 8 nucleotides line up with TRBD1. The origin of this receptor is a man aged 60-69 years in a cohort sampled during active COVID-19. The CDR3 protein is CASSQGQGKYGYTF. The CDR3 nucleotides read TGTGCCAGCAGTCAAGGACAGGGAAAGTATGGCTACACCTTC.